These 2 T cell receptor beta chains share one sample of origin, sequenced in a study of CD8 T cells in ankylosing spondylitis. TCRdb used MiXCR to reprocess the 5' RACE reads, holding one entry per CDR3 protein. Of approximately 340,000 distinct CDR3 sequences listed, approximately 14% are singletons. The material sequenced was blood, either unsorted or a sorted T cell fraction (not recorded which). Source of these receptors: a male donor with ankylosing spondylitis or in good health (not recorded which).

This clonotype was counted a single time. This chain uses TRBV20-1 with TRBJ2-1; TRBD2 matches at 11 bases. J gave up 4 bases and V 1 base, and 6 bases lay outside the gene matches. CDR3 length equals 16 residues. Germline V gene sequence: CDR1 DFQATT, CDR2 SNEGSKA (reference sequence). CDR3 bases: TGCAGTGCTAGAGGAACCGGGACTAGCGGTTACAATGAGCAGTTCTTC. It translates to CSARGTGTSGYNEQFF.

This rearrangement joins TRBV7-8 to TRBJ2-5, with D perhaps TRBD1 (6 bases). V gave up 6 bases and J gave up 4 bases, with 15 bases separating them. Per germline, CDR1 SGHVS and CDR2 FQNEAQ. There are 14 residues in the CDR3. CDR3 sequence (DNA): TGTGCCAGCAGGGACAGAGGAAAGGGAGAGACCCAGTACTTC. It yields the protein CASRDRGKGETQYF.